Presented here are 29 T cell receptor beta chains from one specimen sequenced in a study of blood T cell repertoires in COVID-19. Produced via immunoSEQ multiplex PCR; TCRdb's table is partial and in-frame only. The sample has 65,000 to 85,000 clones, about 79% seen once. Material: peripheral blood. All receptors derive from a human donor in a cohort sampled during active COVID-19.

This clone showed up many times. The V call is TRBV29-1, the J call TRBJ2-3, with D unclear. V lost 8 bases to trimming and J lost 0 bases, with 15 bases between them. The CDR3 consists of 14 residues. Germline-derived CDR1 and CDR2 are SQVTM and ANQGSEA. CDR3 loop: CSSIGSASTDTQYF. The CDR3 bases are TGCAGCTCCATTGGCAGCGCTAGCACAGATACGCAGTATTTT.

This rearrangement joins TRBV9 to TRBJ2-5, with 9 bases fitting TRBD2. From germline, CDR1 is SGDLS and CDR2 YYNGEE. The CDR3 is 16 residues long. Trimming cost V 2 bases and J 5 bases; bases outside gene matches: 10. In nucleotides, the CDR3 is TGTGCCAGCAGCGTCAGCGGGGGGAACACCAGGGAGACCCAGTACTTC. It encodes CASSVSGGNTRETQYF.

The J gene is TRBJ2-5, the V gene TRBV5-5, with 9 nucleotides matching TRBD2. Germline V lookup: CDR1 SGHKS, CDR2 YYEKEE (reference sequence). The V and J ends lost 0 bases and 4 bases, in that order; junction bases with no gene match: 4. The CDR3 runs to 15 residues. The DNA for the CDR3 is TGTGCCAGCAGCTTGGGAGCGGGGGGTCTAGAGACCCAGTACTTC. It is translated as CASSLGAGGLETQYF.

The CDR3 nucleotides are TGTGCCAGCAGCTTGGCCCCAACCGGGGAGACCCAGTACTTC. This translates into CASSLAPTGETQYF. The V and J genes are TRBV5-8 and TRBJ2-5; no definite D call. Trimming pared 0 bases from V and 5 bases from J, leaving 11 bases between. The germline V gene has CDR1 SGHTS and CDR2 YDEGEE. The CDR3 consists of 14 residues.

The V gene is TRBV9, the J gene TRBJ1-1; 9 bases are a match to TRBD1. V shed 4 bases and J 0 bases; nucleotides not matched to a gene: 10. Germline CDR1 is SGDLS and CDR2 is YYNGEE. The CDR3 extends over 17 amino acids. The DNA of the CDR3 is TGTGCCAGCAGCCCCGGGGGGGGGACAGGGTTGAACACTGAAGCTTTCTTT. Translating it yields CASSPGGGTGLNTEAFF.

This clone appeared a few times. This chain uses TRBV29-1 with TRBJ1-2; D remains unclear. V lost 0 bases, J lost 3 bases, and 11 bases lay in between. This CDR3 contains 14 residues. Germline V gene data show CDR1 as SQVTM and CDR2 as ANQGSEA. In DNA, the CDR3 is TGCAGCGTTGAAGATCCCGGGAGCGACTATGGCTACACCTTC. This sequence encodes CSVEDPGSDYGYTF.

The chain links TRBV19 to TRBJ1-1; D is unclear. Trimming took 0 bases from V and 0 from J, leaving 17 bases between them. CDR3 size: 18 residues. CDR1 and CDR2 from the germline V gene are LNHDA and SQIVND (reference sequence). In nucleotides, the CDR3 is TGTGCCAGTAGTATAGATACCCGGCGACTGGGTTTGAACACTGAAGCTTTCTTT. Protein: CASSIDTRRLGLNTEAFF.

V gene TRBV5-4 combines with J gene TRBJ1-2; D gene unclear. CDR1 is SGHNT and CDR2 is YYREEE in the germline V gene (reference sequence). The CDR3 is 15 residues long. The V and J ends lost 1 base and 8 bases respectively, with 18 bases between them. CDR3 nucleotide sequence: TGTGCCAGCAGCTTGCCCACCGGGAAGCAGCGGGGCTACACCTTC. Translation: CASSLPTGKQRGYTF.

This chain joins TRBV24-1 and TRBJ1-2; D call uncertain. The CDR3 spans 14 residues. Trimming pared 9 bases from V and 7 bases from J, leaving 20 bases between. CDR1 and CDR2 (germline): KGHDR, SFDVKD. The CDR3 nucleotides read TGTGCCACCTCACGGTCGGGTGGACTTGGTGGCTACACCTTC. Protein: CATSRSGGLGGYTF.

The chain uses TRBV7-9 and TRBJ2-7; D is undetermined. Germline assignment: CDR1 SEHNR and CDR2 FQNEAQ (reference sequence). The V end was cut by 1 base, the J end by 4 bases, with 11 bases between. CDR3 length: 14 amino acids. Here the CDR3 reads CASSLGANHYEQYV. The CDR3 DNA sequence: TGTGCCAGCAGCTTAGGGGCAAATCATTACGAGCAGTACGTC.

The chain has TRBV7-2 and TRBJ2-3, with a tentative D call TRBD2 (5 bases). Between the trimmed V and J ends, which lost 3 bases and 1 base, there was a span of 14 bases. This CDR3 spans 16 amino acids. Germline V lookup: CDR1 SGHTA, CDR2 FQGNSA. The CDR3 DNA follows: TGTGCCAGCAGCTTCTGGGCGGGTACGCGCACAGATACGCAGTATTTT. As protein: CASSFWAGTRTDTQYF.

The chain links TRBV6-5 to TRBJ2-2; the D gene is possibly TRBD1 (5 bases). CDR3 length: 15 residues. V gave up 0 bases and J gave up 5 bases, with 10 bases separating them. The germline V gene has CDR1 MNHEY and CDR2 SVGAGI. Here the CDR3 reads CASSYSWGVTGELFF. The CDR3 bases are TGTGCCAGCAGTTACTCGTGGGGCGTTACCGGGGAGCTGTTTTTT.

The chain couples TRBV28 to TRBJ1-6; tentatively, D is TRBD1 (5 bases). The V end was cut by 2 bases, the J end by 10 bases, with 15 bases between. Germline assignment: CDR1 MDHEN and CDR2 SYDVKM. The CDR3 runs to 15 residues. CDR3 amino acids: CASSLGGARTSPLHF. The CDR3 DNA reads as TGTGCCAGCAGTTTAGGCGGGGCAAGAACATCACCCCTCCACTTT.

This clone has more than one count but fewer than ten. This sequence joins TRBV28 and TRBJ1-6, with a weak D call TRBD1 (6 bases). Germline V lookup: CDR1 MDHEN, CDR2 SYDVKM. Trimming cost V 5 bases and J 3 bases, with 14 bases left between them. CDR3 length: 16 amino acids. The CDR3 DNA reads TGTGCCAGCAGTGACCAGGGGAAAGTCTATAATTCACCCCTCCACTTT. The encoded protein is CASSDQGKVYNSPLHF. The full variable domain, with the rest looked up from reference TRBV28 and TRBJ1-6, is DVKVTQSSRYLVKRTGEKVFLECVQDMDHENMFWYRQDPGLGLRLIYFSYDVKMKEKGDIPEGYSVSREKKERFSLILESASTNQTSMYLCASSDQGKVYNSPLHFGNGTRLTVT.

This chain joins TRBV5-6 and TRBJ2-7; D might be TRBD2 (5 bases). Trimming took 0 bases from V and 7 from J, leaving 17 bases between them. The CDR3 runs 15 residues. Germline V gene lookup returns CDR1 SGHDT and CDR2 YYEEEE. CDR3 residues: CASSLAQGPTGEQYV. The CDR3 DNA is TGTGCCAGCAGCTTGGCCCAAGGACCGACGGGGGAGCAGTACGTC.

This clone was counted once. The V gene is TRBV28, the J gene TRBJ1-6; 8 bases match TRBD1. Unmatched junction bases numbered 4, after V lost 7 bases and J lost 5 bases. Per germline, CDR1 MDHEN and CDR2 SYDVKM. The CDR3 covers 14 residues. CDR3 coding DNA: TGTGCCAGCATATTACAGGGGGATAATTCACCCCTCCACTTT. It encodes CASILQGDNSPLHF.

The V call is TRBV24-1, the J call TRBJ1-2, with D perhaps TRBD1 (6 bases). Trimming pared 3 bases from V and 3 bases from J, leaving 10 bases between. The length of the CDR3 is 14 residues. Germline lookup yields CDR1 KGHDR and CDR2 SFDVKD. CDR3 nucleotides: TGTGCCACCAGTGATGCGGACAGACACTATGGCTACACCTTC. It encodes CATSDADRHYGYTF.

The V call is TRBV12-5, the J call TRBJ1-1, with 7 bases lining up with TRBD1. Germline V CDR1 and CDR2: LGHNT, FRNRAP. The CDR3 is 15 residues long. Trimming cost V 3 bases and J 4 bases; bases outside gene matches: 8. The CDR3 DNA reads TGTGCTAGTGGTTTCAACCGACAGGGCTTCACTGAAGCTTTCTTT. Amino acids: CASGFNRQGFTEAFF.

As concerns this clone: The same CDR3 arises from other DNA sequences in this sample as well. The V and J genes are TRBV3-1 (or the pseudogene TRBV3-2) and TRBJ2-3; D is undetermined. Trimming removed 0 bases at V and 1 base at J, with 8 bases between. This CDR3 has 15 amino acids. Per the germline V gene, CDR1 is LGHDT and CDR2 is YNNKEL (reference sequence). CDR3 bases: TGTGCCAGCAGCCAAGATCCAGGCGGCACAGATACGCAGTATTTT. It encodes CASSQDPGGTDTQYF.

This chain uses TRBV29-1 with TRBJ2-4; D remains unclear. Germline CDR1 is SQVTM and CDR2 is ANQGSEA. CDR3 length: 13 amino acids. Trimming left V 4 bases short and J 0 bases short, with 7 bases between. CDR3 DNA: TGCAGCGTTGTGGGCCTAGCCAAAAACATTCAGTACTTC. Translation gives CSVVGLAKNIQYF.

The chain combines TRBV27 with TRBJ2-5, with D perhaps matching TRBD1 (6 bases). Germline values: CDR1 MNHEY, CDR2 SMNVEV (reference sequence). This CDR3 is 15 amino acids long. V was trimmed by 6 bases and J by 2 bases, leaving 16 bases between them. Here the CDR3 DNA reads TGTGCCAGCAGGCCTTGGACAGACCAACAAGAGACCCAGTACTTC. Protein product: CASRPWTDQQETQYF.

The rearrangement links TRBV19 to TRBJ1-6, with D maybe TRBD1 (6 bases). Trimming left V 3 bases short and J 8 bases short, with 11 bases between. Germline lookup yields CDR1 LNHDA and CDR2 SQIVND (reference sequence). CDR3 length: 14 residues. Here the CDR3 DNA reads TGTGCCAGTAGTATTCAGGGGTGGGATTCACCCCTCCACTTT. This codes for CASSIQGWDSPLHF. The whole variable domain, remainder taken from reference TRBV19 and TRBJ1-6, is DGGITQSPKYLFRKEGQNVTLSCEQNLNHDAMYWYRQDPGQGLRLIYYSQIVNDFQKGDIAEGYSVSREKKESFPLTVTSAQKNPTAFYLCASSIQGWDSPLHFGNGTRLTVT.

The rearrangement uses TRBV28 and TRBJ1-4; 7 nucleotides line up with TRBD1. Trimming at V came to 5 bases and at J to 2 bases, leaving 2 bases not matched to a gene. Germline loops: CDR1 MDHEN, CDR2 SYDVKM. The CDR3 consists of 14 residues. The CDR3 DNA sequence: TGTGCCAGCAGTCCGGGACAGACTAATGAAAAACTGTTTTTT. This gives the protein CASSPGQTNEKLFF.

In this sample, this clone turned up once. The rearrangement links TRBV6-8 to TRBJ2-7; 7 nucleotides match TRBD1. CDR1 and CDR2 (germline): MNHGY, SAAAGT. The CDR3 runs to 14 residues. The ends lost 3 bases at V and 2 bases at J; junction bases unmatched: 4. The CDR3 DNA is TGTGCCAGCAGTTATTCGGGACAGACCTACGAGCAGTACTTC. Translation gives CASSYSGQTYEQYF.

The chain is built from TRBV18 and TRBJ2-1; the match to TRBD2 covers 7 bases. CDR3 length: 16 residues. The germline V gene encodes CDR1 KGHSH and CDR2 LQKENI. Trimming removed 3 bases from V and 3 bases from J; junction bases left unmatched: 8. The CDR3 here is CASSPIGEGSYNEQFF. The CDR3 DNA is TGTGCCAGCTCACCCATAGGGGAGGGGAGCTACAATGAGCAGTTCTTC.

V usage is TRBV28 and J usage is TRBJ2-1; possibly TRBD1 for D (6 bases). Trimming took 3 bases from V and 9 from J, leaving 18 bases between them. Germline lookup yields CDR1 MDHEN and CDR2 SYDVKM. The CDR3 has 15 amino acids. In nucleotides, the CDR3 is TGTGCCAGCAGTTTTACGTACCTAATGGGGGCTGAGCAGTTCTTC. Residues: CASSFTYLMGAEQFF.

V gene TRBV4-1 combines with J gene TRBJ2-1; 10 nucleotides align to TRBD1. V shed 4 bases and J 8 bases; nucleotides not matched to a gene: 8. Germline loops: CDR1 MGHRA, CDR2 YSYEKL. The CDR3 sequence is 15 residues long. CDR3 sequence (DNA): TGCGCCAGCAGCCGGCTAATAGGGACAGGGGATGAGCAGTTCTTC. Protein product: CASSRLIGTGDEQFF.

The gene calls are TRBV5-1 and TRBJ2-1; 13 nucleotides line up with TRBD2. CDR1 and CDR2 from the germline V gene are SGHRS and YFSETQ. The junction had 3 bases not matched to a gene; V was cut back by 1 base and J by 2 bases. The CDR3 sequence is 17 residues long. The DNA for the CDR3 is TGCGCCAGCAGCTTGCGGACTAGCGGGAGCCCCTACAATGAGCAGTTCTTC. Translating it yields CASSLRTSGSPYNEQFF.

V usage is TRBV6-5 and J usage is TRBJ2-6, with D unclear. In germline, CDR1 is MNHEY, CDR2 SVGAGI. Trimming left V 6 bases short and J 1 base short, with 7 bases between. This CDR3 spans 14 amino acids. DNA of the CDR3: TGTGCCAGCAGCACAATATCTGGGGCCAACGTCCTGACTTTC. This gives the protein CASSTISGANVLTF.